This T cell receptor (beta chain) is drawn from a study of T cell clonality in common variable immunodeficiency (dated by TCRdb to the mid-2010s). On the study overall, not on this receptor specifically: Differences among patients in the CVID cohort limited the correlations between repertoire features and clinical complications. CVID subjects shared fewer TCRbeta clones with each other than healthy controls did (p < 0.0001). Even though DNA input was equal, the average per sample came to 65,000 to 100,000 unique sequences for controls compared with about 30,000 for CVID samples. Reportedly, TCRbeta sequences from CVID had fewer deletions and N-nucleotide insertions, and highly modified clones with 13 or more V deletions were absent from CVID. TCRbeta clonality was higher in CVID subjects than in healthy controls (t-test p = 0.018), and the increase was most characteristic of about a third of subjects. The authors noted that sequencing repertoires of T cell subpopulations would be needed to clarify what caused the increased clonality in CVID.

Most of the CVID patients and most of the healthy controls were of Caucasian heritage. Heparinized peripheral whole blood samples of roughly 5 to 9 ml were obtained from each donor. Genomic DNA from adults with common variable immune deficiency (CVID) and from healthy adult controls was used for sequencing of TCRbeta CDR3 repertoires. The control group comprised some 22 healthy adult volunteers, about 12 female and about ten male, aged about 20 to 70 years with a mean age of around 37. Diluted blood was subjected to density centrifugation over Hypaque 1077 or Ficoll-Paque for isolation of peripheral blood mononuclear cells. Genomic DNA was obtained from unsorted mononuclear cells through either Qiagen column purification or a centrifugation-based method. This clone was seen many times. Its antigen is currently not known. The DNA ends 3 residues before the CDR3 does, and the rest of the CDR3 is filled in from the germline J gene.

For sequencing, equivalent amounts of genomic DNA were input from CVID and control samples. For every sample, a 60 bp segment covering the rearranged TCRbeta CDR3 region was amplified and then sequenced. The immunoSEQ assay, a bias-corrected multiplex PCR combined with high-throughput sequencing, was used for TCRbeta amplification. The authors' pipeline ran thus. Every unique nucleotide sequence was considered a clone and was annotated with V, D and J genes, copy number and frequency. Sequences were labeled productive if in frame, and non-productive if out of frame or containing stop codons. As previously described, clonality was computed from Shannon's entropy. The predicted amino acid sequences of productive clones were used to derive the mean CDR3 Kyte-Doolittle hydropathy. Hierarchical clustering of scaled V gene usage was performed with the R hclust function using Manhattan distance and complete linkage. Clone sharing by CDR3 amino acid sequence was assessed by resampling 12 repertoires per group over 100 rounds. The repertoires were searched for approximately 70 published EBV-specific TCRbeta sequences and 200 to 300 published CMV-specific TCRbeta sequences. Two CVID samples yielding fewer than 10,000 sequences were excluded from analysis, leaving approximately 40 CVID repertoires. The table comes from immuneACCESS by way of TCRdb, which keeps in-frame sequences with V and J called. Part of the clones is missing from these tables; in studies checked, under half for an unresolved V gene and the rest for unknown reasons. Clone size and the V and J calls come from that table; the DNA yielded D and trimming. For this sample the table reports some 38,000 clones, with no clone seen just once. The top ten clones comprise 0.95% of the sample.

Its CDR3 holds 14 amino acids, cysteine through phenylalanine. Sequencing covers 33 bases of the CDR3, shown here with the frame starting at base 1. V and J are trimmed by 5 bases and 2 bases, and the gene matches miss 6 bases of the junction. The source is a person aged 18 to 70 in good health. The rearranged segments are TRBV12-3 or TRBV12-4 and TRBJ2-7; 7 junctional bases match TRBD2. The sequenced sample was peripheral blood mononuclear cells. The sequenced part of the CDR3 DNA is TGTGCCAGCAGTCCCATAGCGGGCACCTACGAG. Its protein is CASSPIAGTYE. The CDR3 reads in full as CASSPIAGTYEQYF.